This T cell receptor beta chain was found in a study of T cell clonality in common variable immunodeficiency. Libraries were prepared by immunoSEQ multiplex PCR; TCRdb keeps only in-frame clonotypes and omits some of them. This sample carries 2,000 to 3,000 clones, none of them present only once. Study findings and constraints: Reportedly, TCR beta sequences from common variable immunodeficiency showed fewer deletions and N-nucleotide insertions.

The CVID group had around 16 females and some 31 males, mean age roughly 39. Caucasian heritage predominated among both patients and controls. Each donor provided roughly 4.5 to 8.5 ml of heparinized whole blood. This clone is termed medium-sized. The antigen is undetermined. Source material: peripheral blood mononuclear cells. The receptor's source is a human donor with common variable immunodeficiency.

The CDR3 spells CASSPPANIQYF. CDR3 bases read: TGTGCCAGCAGCCCCCCAGCGAACATT. This sequence joins TRBV7-2 and TRBJ2-4; no definite D call. The sequence runs out 3 residues before the end of the CDR3; the remainder is reconstructed from the germline J gene. Looked up from germline, CDR1 is SGHTA and CDR2 is FQGNSA. The CDR3 is 12 residues long. The germline V and J ends were trimmed by 5 bases and 7 bases, with 9 bases remaining between them.